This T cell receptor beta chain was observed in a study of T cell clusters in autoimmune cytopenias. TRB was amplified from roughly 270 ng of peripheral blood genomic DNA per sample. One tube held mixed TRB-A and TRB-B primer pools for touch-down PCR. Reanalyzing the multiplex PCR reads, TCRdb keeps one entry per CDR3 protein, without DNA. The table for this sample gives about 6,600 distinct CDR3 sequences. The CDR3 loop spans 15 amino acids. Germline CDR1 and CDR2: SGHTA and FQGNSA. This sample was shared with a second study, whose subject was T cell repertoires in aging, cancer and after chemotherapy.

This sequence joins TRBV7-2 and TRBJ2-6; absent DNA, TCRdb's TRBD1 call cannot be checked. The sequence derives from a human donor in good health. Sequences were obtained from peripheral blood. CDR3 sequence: CASSLEGAGANVLTF.